The 12 T cell receptor beta chains in this list originate from one sample, sequenced in a study of blood T cell repertoires in COVID-19. The table came from immunoSEQ multiplex PCR; TCRdb's copy has only in-frame clones and leaves some out. This sample has 100,000 to 150,000 clones; 65% to 90% occur once, and the top ten carry roughly 30%. Sequencing was carried out using peripheral blood. The receptors derive from a woman aged 80 or older with acute or convalescent COVID-19.

The V and J genes are TRBV12-5 and TRBJ1-2; 7 bases map to TRBD1. The CDR3 is made up of 13 amino acids. Germline V gives CDR1 LGHNT, CDR2 FRNRAP. Trimming at V came to 5 bases and at J to 2 bases, leaving 2 bases not matched to a gene. The CDR3 loop reads CASGGGQNYGYTF. In DNA, the CDR3 is TGTGCTAGTGGTGGGGGACAGAACTATGGCTACACCTTC.

DNA for the CDR3: TGCAGCGCTTCAGACAGGGGGGATGGCTACACCTTC. It translates to CSASDRGDGYTF. This chain joins TRBV29-1 and TRBJ1-2, with 9 bases aligning to TRBD1. Trimming cost V 7 bases and J 6 bases; bases outside gene matches: 6. The germline CDR1 and CDR2 sequences are SQVTM and ANQGSEA. The CDR3 length is 12 residues.

V and J are TRBV19 and TRBJ1-6, with TRBD1 matching 7 bases. CDR1 LNHDA and CDR2 SQIVND come from the germline V gene (reference sequence). The V and J ends lost 7 bases and 9 bases, in that order; junction bases with no gene match: 12. The length of the CDR3 is 15 residues. The CDR3 bases are TGTGCCAGTAACTCAGAGACAGGGACCCTTTCACCCCTCCACTTT. Its protein is CASNSETGTLSPLHF. Based on the CDR3 plus reference TRBV19 and TRBJ1-6, the full variable domain is DGGITQSPKYLFRKEGQNVTLSCEQNLNHDAMYWYRQDPGQGLRLIYYSQIVNDFQKGDIAEGYSVSREKKESFPLTVTSAQKNPTAFYLCASNSETGTLSPLHFGNGTRLTVT.

The count of this clone is one. The chain joins TRBV6-5 to TRBJ2-7, with D maybe TRBD2 (6 bases). Germline V gene sequence: CDR1 MNHEY, CDR2 SVGAGI. V was cut by 0 bases and J by 2 bases, with 8 bases left in between. The CDR3 totals 14 residues. The CDR3 DNA sequence: TGTGCCAGCAGTTACTCGGGGGGACCCTACGAGCAGTACTTC. It translates to CASSYSGGPYEQYF.

The chain links TRBV27 to TRBJ2-3; tentative D call: TRBD1 (5 bases). Looked up from germline, CDR1 is MNHEY and CDR2 is SMNVEV (reference sequence). V was clipped by 3 bases and J by 2 bases, with 15 bases between them. The CDR3 is 16 amino acids. DNA of the CDR3: TGTGCCAGCAGTTTTAGGGGTTTGGGGCTCACAGATACGCAGTATTTT. It encodes CASSFRGLGLTDTQYF.

This rearrangement joins TRBV7-9 to TRBJ1-4, with TRBD1 matching 10 bases. Trimming cost V 5 bases and J 14 bases; bases outside gene matches: 14. The CDR3 has 15 residues. Germline lookup yields CDR1 SEHNR and CDR2 FQNEAQ (reference sequence). For the CDR3, the DNA is TGTGCCAGCAGCCAAGTCGGGACAGGGGCGGTAGGCCTGTTTTTT. It yields the protein CASSQVGTGAVGLFF.

This chain uses TRBV3-1 (or the pseudogene TRBV3-2) with TRBJ2-5; D may be TRBD2 (6 bases). The CDR3 has 18 residues. Germline CDR1 is LGHDT and CDR2 is YNNKEL (reference sequence). V lost 1 base and J lost 1, with 19 bases in between. The CDR3 coding sequence is TGTGCCAGCAGCCAAGTTAAGGGAGGCAGGGTTACCCAAGAGACCCAGTACTTC. Residues: CASSQVKGGRVTQETQYF.

The genes are TRBV9 and TRBJ1-3, with 7 nucleotides matching TRBD1. Germline V gene sequence: CDR1 SGDLS, CDR2 YYNGEE. V dropped 4 bases and J dropped 0; count of bases not matched to a gene: 4. The CDR3 runs 15 residues. CDR3 in DNA: TGTGCCAGCAGCTTGACAGGGCGCTCTGGAAACACCATATATTTT. It encodes CASSLTGRSGNTIYF.

In its sample, this clone was seen once. This chain links TRBV10-1 with TRBJ2-2; 7 nucleotides align to TRBD1. J gave up 4 bases and V 6 bases, and 5 bases lay outside the gene matches. Germline values: CDR1 WNHNN, CDR2 SYGVQD (reference sequence). This CDR3 contains 14 residues. The CDR3 is CASSKQGRTGELFF. DNA for the CDR3: TGCGCCAGCAGCAAACAGGGGCGCACCGGGGAGCTGTTTTTT.

The chain carries TRBV28 and TRBJ1-5; possibly TRBD1 for D (5 bases). The V end lost 6 bases, the J end lost 0 bases, and 12 bases lay between the germline ends. Germline CDR1 and CDR2: MDHEN and SYDVKM. This CDR3 contains 15 residues. CDR3 amino acids: CASSLQQDSNQPQHF. The CDR3 DNA reads as TGTGCCAGCAGCCTACAACAGGATAGCAATCAGCCCCAGCATTTT.

The V call is TRBV29-1, the J call TRBJ2-5, with D possibly TRBD2 on 5 matching bases. There are 12 residues in the CDR3. Trimming pared 5 bases from V and 1 base from J, leaving 8 bases between. The germline gives CDR1 SQVTM, CDR2 ANQGSEA. The CDR3 spells CSVIGSQETQYF. CDR3 sequence (DNA): TGCAGCGTTATAGGGAGCCAAGAGACCCAGTACTTC.

This clone was detected a few times. The rearrangement uses TRBV15 and TRBJ1-1, with TRBD1 as a possible D gene (5 bases). The V and J ends lost 3 bases and 8 bases respectively, with 13 bases between them. Germline CDR1 is LNHNV and CDR2 is YYDKDF (reference sequence). The CDR3 loop spans 13 amino acids. CDR3 sequence reads: CATSSEQGWEAFF. CDR3 DNA: TGTGCCACCAGCAGTGAGCAGGGTTGGGAAGCTTTCTTT.